This T cell receptor (beta chain) was retrieved from a study of CD8+CD57+ T cells in acquired aplastic anemia. Study-wide points: The number of CD8+ CDR3 sequences shared by patients and controls was twenty-nine.

It was genomic DNA that served as the template for profiling TCR beta VDJ and CDR3. TCRdb itself ran the reads through MiXCR, one entry per CDR3 protein. The sample contains 350,000 to 450,000 distinct CDR3 sequences, about two thirds of which appear only once. A remark on this clonotype: Its antigen is not known. Just one base apart from a much larger clone, this may be a read error.

Deletions cut 3 bases from V and 7 bases from J, with 15 bases between. Per germline, CDR1 KGHSH and CDR2 LQKENI. This CDR3 has 15 amino acids. Sequencing was done on a sample of sorted CD4+, CD8+, or CD8+CD57+ T cells (not recorded which) from PBMCs. The gene calls are TRBV18 and TRBJ1-4; the D is unclear. The TCR comes from a human donor in good health, serving as a control. The DNA of the CDR3 is TGTGCCAGCTCACCCGCTTCAGGTGCTCGTGAAAAACTGTTTTTT. It specifies CASSPASGAREKLFF.